The 13 T cell receptor beta chains in this list originate from one sample, sequenced in a study of cytomegalovirus exposure and HLA in healthy donors. Researchers ran the PCR with 60 Vbeta and 13 Jbeta primers. Sequencing was performed with immunoSEQ multiplex PCR; in TCRdb, only in-frame clones are kept and a portion is missing. Of 180,000 or so clones detected, roughly four fifths appear once; the ten largest clones hold 0.08% to 0.1%. The sample consisted of PBMCs. These receptors originate from a boy aged 2 to 9 in good health and CMV-seronegative.

The CDR3 sequence: CASRGGNGYTF. CDR3 DNA: TGTGCCAGCAGAGGGGGCAATGGCTACACCTTC. The chain couples TRBV2 to TRBJ1-2; 7 nucleotides agree with TRBD1. After removal of 6 bases from V and 6 bases from J, the junction contained 1 base not matched to a gene. The germline gives CDR1 SNHLY, CDR2 FYNNEI. The CDR3 runs to 11 residues. Using reference TRBV2 and TRBJ1-2 for the parts outside the CDR3, the full variable domain is EPEVTQTPSHQVTQMGQEVILRCVPISNHLYFYWYRQILGQKVEFLVSFYNNEISEKSEIFDDQFSVERPDGSNFTLKIRSTKLEDSAMYFCASRGGNGYTFGSGTRLTVV.

This clone has a handful of counts. This chain uses TRBV7-8 with TRBJ1-1; possible D gene TRBD1, 6 bases. The ends were cut back, 5 bases at V and 11 bases at J, with 21 bases in the middle. Germline assignment: CDR1 SGHVS and CDR2 FQNEAQ. The CDR3 is 14 residues long. This CDR3 reads CASSPTGWGQGAFF. The CDR3 bases are TGTGCCAGCAGCCCCACCGGGTGGGGACAAGGCGCTTTCTTT.

The V and J genes are TRBV5-4 and TRBJ2-3, with TRBD2 matching over 9 bases. The CDR3 covers 16 residues. Germline CDR1 and CDR2: SGHNT and YYREEE (reference sequence). With 4 bases clipped from V and 2 bases from J, the junction kept 8 bases outside the gene matches. CDR3 sequence (DNA): TGTGCCAGCAGCCCGGGTGAGCGGGGGGCCACAGATACGCAGTATTTT. Its protein product is CASSPGERGATDTQYF.

The chain joins TRBV7-8 to TRBJ1-2; D gene ambiguous. The CDR3 spans 13 residues. Trimming took off 1 base at V and 7 bases at J, with 10 bases between the two ends. Germline lookup yields CDR1 SGHVS and CDR2 FQNEAQ. This CDR3 is CASSLGTDCGYTF. CDR3 sequence (DNA): TGTGCCAGCAGCTTAGGGACGGACTGTGGCTACACCTTC.

This chain connects TRBV4-3 to TRBJ2-7; 7 nucleotides line up with TRBD1. CDR1 LGHNA and CDR2 YSLEER come from the germline V gene. J gave up 2 bases and V 4 bases, and 8 bases lay outside the gene matches. The CDR3 totals 15 residues. The CDR3: CASSREGALAYEQYF. In DNA, the CDR3 is TGCGCCAGCAGCCGAGAGGGGGCCTTGGCCTACGAGCAGTACTTC.

The gene calls are TRBV4-3 and TRBJ2-1; D call uncertain. Germline CDR1 LGHNA, CDR2 YSLEER. The CDR3 totals 17 residues. V was clipped by 0 bases and J by 0 bases, with 12 bases between them. The CDR3 DNA sequence: TGCGCCAGCAGCCAAGACCCTGCCAGGCCCTCCTACAATGAGCAGTTCTTC. Translation: CASSQDPARPSYNEQFF.

This sequence joins TRBV5-6 and TRBJ2-5; D is ambiguous. Trimming pared 3 bases from V and 5 bases from J, leaving 17 bases between. Germline V CDR1 and CDR2: SGHDT, YYEEEE. The CDR3 is 15 residues long. The CDR3 spells CASSSTTEIQETQYF. The CDR3 DNA is TGTGCCAGCAGCTCCACCACCGAAATACAGGAGACCCAGTACTTC.

The chain combines TRBV10-1 with TRBJ2-3; D gene unclear. The length of the CDR3 is 13 residues. V was shortened by 11 bases and J by 4 bases, with 16 bases between the two germline ends. Germline V lookup: CDR1 WNHNN, CDR2 SYGVQD (reference sequence). Here the CDR3 DNA reads TGCGCCGACCCACGACTTAGCCCAGATACGCAGTATTTT. Protein sequence: CADPRLSPDTQYF.

J is TRBJ1-1 and V is TRBV25-1; D not resolved. Germline-derived CDR1 and CDR2 are MGHDK and SYGVNS. Trimming cost V 0 bases and J 5 bases, with 13 bases left between them. The length of the CDR3 is 15 residues. The CDR3 sequence is CASSEYPGEGTEAFF. CDR3 sequence (DNA): TGTGCCAGCAGTGAATACCCCGGGGAAGGGACTGAAGCTTTCTTT.

This clone appeared once. The gene calls are TRBV6-5 and TRBJ1-1; TRBD1 matches 10 bases. V lost 4 bases, J lost 3 bases, and 8 bases stayed unmatched. The length of the CDR3 is 16 residues. Germline V gene data show CDR1 as MNHEY and CDR2 as SVGAGI. The CDR3 here is CASSSLRTGGHTEAFF. CDR3 in DNA: TGTGCCAGCAGTTCCCTCCGGACAGGGGGGCACACTGAAGCTTTCTTT.

The chain recombines TRBV15 with TRBJ1-2, with 7 bases matching TRBD1. CDR3 length: 15 amino acids. Per the germline V gene, CDR1 is LNHNV and CDR2 is YYDKDF (reference sequence). Unmatched junction bases numbered 11, after V lost 5 bases and J lost 5 bases. In DNA, the CDR3 is TGTGCCACCAGCTTGATCCGGGACAGCTTATATGGCTACACCTTC. Its protein is CATSLIRDSLYGYTF.

The chain recombines TRBV29-1 with TRBJ2-7, with 9 bases aligning to TRBD1. The germline V gene has CDR1 SQVTM and CDR2 ANQGSEA. CDR3 size: 14 residues. V gave up 7 bases and J gave up 0 bases; unmatched junction bases: 7. The CDR3 nucleotides read TGCAGCGCACGACAGGGGGTCTTCTCCTACGAGCAGTACTTC. Translated: CSARQGVFSYEQYF.

The gene calls are TRBV6-1 and TRBJ2-3; the match to TRBD2 covers 15 bases. This CDR3 contains 16 residues. Trimming at V came to 4 bases and at J to 7 bases, leaving 6 bases not matched to a gene. Germline values: CDR1 MNHNS, CDR2 SASEGT. CDR3 nucleotide sequence: TGTGCCAGCAGTGCCCCGGGACTAGCGGGGGGCCATACGCAGTATTTT. Translation gives CASSAPGLAGGHTQYF.